Reported below is one T cell receptor (beta chain). The source of the sample is a study of blood T cell repertoires in COVID-19. Study information: From T cells, B-cell-depleted T cells, or PBMCs came the material, which was cDNA or gDNA.

Trimming removed 4 bases at V and 8 bases at J, with 19 bases between. The germline CDR1 and CDR2 sequences are KGHDR and SFDVKD. This CDR3 region has 15 residues. TCRdb's table, derived via immunoSEQ multiplex PCR, lists solely in-frame clones and lacks some. The sample lists about 300,000 clones; around 83% were seen once. The J gene is TRBJ1-2, the V gene TRBV24-1; possible D gene TRBD1, 6 bases. This clonotype originated in a woman between 50 and 59 years old with acute or convalescent COVID-19. Sequencing was carried out using peripheral blood. The CDR3 here is CATSEGWTVLYGYTF. The CDR3 DNA sequence: TGTGCCACCAGTGAGGGCTGGACAGTCCTCTACGGCTACACCTTC.